This T cell receptor beta chain is drawn from a study of T cells after yellow fever vaccination. Study summary: Fractions containing few cells were prepared with SMART-Seq v4 Ultra Low Input. Points from the study as a whole: Post-booster repertoires contained most primary-vaccination clones again (about 95% CD4, over 70% CD8). The secondary T-cell response peaked on day 5, not day 15, but was weaker.

In the case of this clonotype: Its target is unknown.

One entry per CDR3 protein, called by TCRdb with MiXCR from the 5' RACE reads. The data show 400,000 to 450,000 distinct CDR3 sequences, 18% seen once. This CDR3 region has 16 residues. V was pared by 6 bases and J by 1 base, with 16 bases between. Germline V gene lookup returns CDR1 KGHSH and CDR2 LQKENI. This sample comprised PBMCs, obtained before the yellow fever booster vaccination. The chain couples TRBV18 to TRBJ2-1, with D possibly being TRBD1 (6 bases). The clonotype was recovered from a man in his late teens or twenties who received the YFV17D yellow fever vaccine. The CDR3 reads CASSLAGQPSYNEQFF. The DNA for the CDR3 is TGTGCCAGCTCGCTGGCAGGACAGCCGTCCTACAATGAGCAGTTCTTC.